The 31 T cell receptor beta chains in this list originate from one sample, sequenced in a study of shared clonotypes between healthy human individuals. TCRdb keeps only in-frame clones here, not all; method: immunoSEQ multiplex PCR. The table includes hundreds of thousands of clones, 77% detected once. Sequencing used PBMCs. The source of these receptors is a woman aged 40 to 55 in good health. Some clones in this sample may be carry-over from other donors' samples.

As for this clone: The DNA is omitted, as the CDR3 cannot be located on it reliably, and the CDR3 follows TCRdb's listing. Other DNA sequences from this sample encode an identical CDR3 as well. The chain carries TRBV28 and TRBJ2-1; the table's D call, TRBD1, was not checked against the DNA. Both ends counted, the CDR3 spans 12 residues. Germline assignment: CDR1 MDHEN and CDR2 SYDVKM. This CDR3 reads CASSSSSDEQFF.

This clone has only one observation. Other DNA sequences in this sample translate to the same CDR3. The V gene is TRBV6-6, the J gene TRBJ2-1; no clear D. Trimming removed 2 bases at V and 7 bases at J, with 9 bases between. The germline V gene encodes CDR1 MNHNY and CDR2 SVGAGI (reference sequence). The CDR3 covers 13 residues. In DNA form, the CDR3 reads TGTGCCAGCAGTTACGGCGGTTATAATGAGCAGTTCTTC. Translated: CASSYGGYNEQFF.

This clone has a handful of counts. J is TRBJ2-5 and V is TRBV18; maybe TRBD2 (5 bases). The CDR3 is 16 residues long. Trimming left V 0 bases short and J 5 bases short, with 16 bases between. CDR1 is KGHSH, CDR2 LQKENI, per germline. DNA of the CDR3: TGTGCCAGCTCACCACCGACGCTGGCAGGCGGGGAGACCCAGTACTTC. This codes for CASSPPTLAGGETQYF.

The chain uses TRBV6-5 and TRBJ2-5, with D tentatively TRBD1 or TRBD2 (5 bases each). Germline loops: CDR1 MNHEY, CDR2 SVGAGI. Trimming took off 5 bases at V and 2 bases at J, with 15 bases between the two ends. This CDR3 spans 15 amino acids. CDR3 nucleotides: TGTGCCAGCAGTACCGATGGGGGAGATCAAGAGACCCAGTACTTC. The encoded protein is CASSTDGGDQETQYF.

The CDR3 DNA follows: TGTGCCAGCAGCTTAGTAGCGGGAAGCTACGAGCAGTACTTC. It translates to CASSLVAGSYEQYF. The chain combines TRBV7-9 with TRBJ2-7; 8 nucleotides align to TRBD2. The germline gives CDR1 SEHNR, CDR2 FQNEAQ (reference sequence). V lost 1 base to trimming and J lost 3 bases; unmatched junction nucleotides: 2. CDR3 length equals 14 residues.

Many counts were recorded for this clone. V usage is TRBV4-3 and J usage is TRBJ2-6; no reliable D call. Germline V CDR1 and CDR2: LGHNA, YSLEER. This CDR3 is 17 amino acids long. The V gene lost 0 bases and the J gene lost 0 bases, with 9 bases spanning the gap. CDR3 sequence reads: CASSQDGASSGANVLTF. DNA of the CDR3: TGCGCCAGCAGCCAAGATGGCGCTAGCTCTGGGGCCAACGTCCTGACTTTC.

This clone was observed once. The gene calls are TRBV19 and TRBJ2-2; D might be TRBD1 (5 bases). The CDR3 length is 14 residues. Trimming removed 8 bases from V and 6 bases from J, with 16 bases in between. Germline loops: CDR1 LNHDA, CDR2 SQIVND (reference sequence). The DNA of the CDR3 is TGTGCCAGTTCCGAAGGGGTTTCGTCCGGGGAGCTGTTTTTT. Protein product: CASSEGVSSGELFF.

The rearrangement links TRBV5-1 to TRBJ2-1, with 8 bases lining up with TRBD2. Germline assignment: CDR1 SGHRS and CDR2 YFSETQ. This CDR3 contains 19 residues. Trimming at V came to 2 bases and at J to 2 bases, leaving 15 bases not matched to a gene. The DNA for the CDR3 is TGCGCCAGCAGCTTCATGGTCGATGGCGGGAGGATCACCTACAATGAGCAGTTCTTC. Amino acids: CASSFMVDGGRITYNEQFF.

This clone was counted ten times or more. Other nucleotide sequences from this sample produce the same CDR3. The genes are TRBV2 and TRBJ1-1; possible D gene TRBD1, 5 bases. The V gene lost 3 bases and the J gene lost 12 bases, with 14 bases spanning the gap. Germline V CDR1 and CDR2: SNHLY, FYNNEI. This CDR3 region has 12 residues. This CDR3 reads CASSELGTYSFF. The CDR3 DNA sequence: TGTGCCAGCAGTGAGCTTGGGACCTACTCTTTCTTT.

This chain connects TRBV18 to TRBJ2-5, with D unclear. Germline V gives CDR1 KGHSH, CDR2 LQKENI. The CDR3 length is 14 residues. V was trimmed by 3 bases and J by 4 bases, leaving 12 bases between them. This CDR3 is CASSPLDLTETQYF. The DNA of the CDR3 is TGTGCCAGCTCACCTCTAGACTTAACAGAGACCCAGTACTTC.

This clone was picked up one time. The chain joins TRBV4-3 to TRBJ2-3; 13 bases are a match to TRBD2. The CDR3 is made up of 16 amino acids. Germline CDR1 is LGHNA and CDR2 is YSLEER. The V gene end was trimmed by 3 bases and the J gene end by 8 bases; junction bases not matched to a gene: 8. CDR3 DNA: TGCGCCAGCAGCCAGCGACTAGCGGGGGGACGGGTTACGCAGTATTTT. This sequence encodes CASSQRLAGGRVTQYF.

This clone was seen just once. It is likely a read error: a sequence one base away is far more abundant. The V gene is TRBV5-6, the J gene TRBJ2-5, with 7 bases that match TRBD2. CDR3 size: 15 residues. Looked up from germline, CDR1 is SGHDT and CDR2 is YYEEEE. V lost 2 bases and J lost 5; bases outside the gene matches: 9. The CDR3 DNA follows: TGTGCCAGCAGCTTCGGACTAGGGCCCTGGGAGACCCAGTACTTC. Its translation: CASSFGLGPWETQYF.

In regard to this clone: This may stem from a read error, because a much larger clone lies one nucleotide away. The chain combines TRBV7-3 with TRBJ2-1; a weak D match, TRBD1 (6 bases). CDR1 SGHTA and CDR2 FQGTGA come from the germline V gene. V was cut by 4 bases and J by 4 bases, with 8 bases left in between. The CDR3 has 13 amino acids. This CDR3 is CASSSGQYNEQFF. The CDR3 DNA reads as TGTGCCAGCAGCTCCGGACAGTACAATGAGCAGTTCTTC.

This clone was observed once. The V and J genes are TRBV2 and TRBJ1-5; possible D gene TRBD1, 6 bases. Trimming took off 6 bases at V and 0 bases at J, with 12 bases between the two ends. CDR3 length: 15 amino acids. Germline values: CDR1 SNHLY, CDR2 FYNNEI. The DNA of the CDR3 is TGTGCCAGCAGGCCCGACAGGATTAGCAATCAGCCCCAGCATTTT. Protein sequence: CASRPDRISNQPQHF.

On this clone: Other DNA sequences in the sample encode the same CDR3. The chain carries TRBV28 and TRBJ1-2; D may be TRBD1 (6 bases). The CDR3 length is 12 residues. Trimming pared 3 bases from V and 8 bases from J, leaving 10 bases between. CDR1 is MDHEN, CDR2 SYDVKM, per germline. CDR3 protein: CASSLNRVGYTF. As DNA, the CDR3 is TGTGCCAGCAGTTTGAACAGGGTAGGCTACACCTTC.

For the CDR3, the DNA is TGCGCCAGCAGCCAAGATATCACAGGAGGCTACACCTTC. Translated: CASSQDITGGYTF. The chain joins TRBV4-1 to TRBJ1-2, with D perhaps TRBD1 (5 bases). This CDR3 has 13 amino acids. From germline, CDR1 is MGHRA and CDR2 YSYEKL. Trimming took 0 bases from V and 8 from J, leaving 10 bases between them.

This clone was recorded once. The chain couples TRBV2 to TRBJ1-3, with D perhaps matching TRBD1 (6 bases). CDR1 and CDR2 (germline): SNHLY, FYNNEI. The CDR3 loop spans 15 amino acids. Trimming pared 8 bases from V and 4 bases from J, leaving 18 bases between. The CDR3 DNA reads as TGTGCCAGCGGACCGAGGGACAATGGAGGAAACACCATATATTTT. Translating it yields CASGPRDNGGNTIYF.

This clone was observed a handful of times. The likely explanation is a read error, given a far larger clone one base away. The V and J genes are TRBV7-9 and TRBJ2-2; the match to TRBD1 covers 10 bases. Germline assignment: CDR1 SEHNR and CDR2 FQNEAQ (reference sequence). The J segment lost 4 bases and the V segment lost 6 bases, leaving 5 bases of the junction unmatched. This CDR3 is built from 15 residues. In nucleotides, the CDR3 is TGTGCCAGCAGGTTGGGGACAGGGGTCACCGGGGAGCTGTTTTTT. Its protein is CASRLGTGVTGELFF.

This clone was counted many times. Within the sample, other DNA sequences also encode this same CDR3. The chain couples TRBV6-5 to TRBJ1-5; 10 bases are shared with TRBD1. The CDR3 loop spans 15 amino acids. Germline V gives CDR1 MNHEY, CDR2 SVGAGI. V was pared by 5 bases and J by 12 bases, with 13 bases of the junction left unmatched. CDR3 coding DNA: TGTGCCAGCAGTCCACGCCGGACAGGGGGGACGGACCAGCATTTT. Its protein is CASSPRRTGGTDQHF.

The sample holds one count of this clone. The chain has TRBV4-2 and TRBJ2-7; 7 nucleotides agree with TRBD1. The V gene's germline CDR1 is LGHNA and CDR2 YNFKEQ. The CDR3 has 15 residues. After removal of 1 base from V and 3 bases from J, the junction contained 6 bases not matched to a gene. For the CDR3, the DNA is TGTGCCAGCAGCCAAGTATCCGGACAGGTCTACGAGCAGTACTTC. It is translated as CASSQVSGQVYEQYF.

With regard to this clone: With a much larger clone just one base away, this may be a read error. The rearrangement links TRBV6-1 to TRBJ2-3; 9 bases are shared with TRBD2. The CDR3 sequence is 16 residues long. CDR1 is MNHNS and CDR2 is SASEGT in the germline V gene. The CDR3 loop is CGSSEIGSGSADTQYF. CDR3 in DNA: TGTGGCAGCAGTGAAATCGGTAGCGGGAGTGCAGATACGCAGTATTTT.

This chain connects TRBV7-8 to TRBJ2-2; 12 bases match TRBD2. Trimming cost V 5 bases and J 6 bases; bases outside gene matches: 10. The germline V gene encodes CDR1 SGHVS and CDR2 FQNEAQ. The CDR3 spans 17 residues. The CDR3 DNA is TGTGCCAGCAGCCGCACTCGACTAGCGGGAGCATCCGGGGAGCTGTTTTTT. It encodes CASSRTRLAGASGELFF. The entire variable domain, with the rest obtained from reference TRBV7-8 and TRBJ2-2, is as follows: GAGVSQSPRYKVAKRGQDVALRCDPISGHVSLFWYQQALGQGPEFLTYFQNEAQLDKSGLPSDRFFAERPEGSVSTLKIQRTQQEDSAVYLCASSRTRLAGASGELFFGEGSRLTVL.

Details on this clone: At one end, the junction sequence differs from germline, possibly due to a read error. The CDR3 here is CSVDWTSGGRSDF. The CDR3 nucleotides are TGCAGCGTTGACTGGACTTCAGGGGGGCGATCGGACTTC. V is TRBV29-1 and J is TRBJ2-5; weak D call: TRBD1 (7 bases). The CDR3 consists of 13 residues. CDR1 and CDR2 from the germline V gene are SQVTM and ANQGSEA.

The gene calls are TRBV6-1 and TRBJ2-7; D is ambiguous. V was cut by 3 bases and J by 3 bases, with 9 bases left in between. Per germline, CDR1 MNHNS and CDR2 SASEGT. The CDR3 spans 13 residues. CDR3: CASSEVPLYEQYF. The CDR3, as DNA: TGTGCCAGCAGTGAGGTCCCCCTCTACGAGCAGTACTTC.

Comments on this clone: Only one base separates this from a far larger clonotype, so it likely reflects a read error. The chain links TRBV2 to TRBJ2-3; no clear D gene. This CDR3 comprises 11 residues. Trimming cost V 5 bases and J 8 bases, with 8 bases left between them. In germline, CDR1 is SNHLY, CDR2 FYNNEI. DNA of the CDR3: TGTGCCAGCAGTCCAGATCGTACGCAGTATTTT. This encodes CASSPDRTQYF.

This chain connects TRBV4-1 to TRBJ2-4; 12 bases match TRBD2. V was clipped by 4 bases and J by 6 bases; unmatched bases: 7. There are 16 residues in the CDR3. Germline loops: CDR1 MGHRA, CDR2 YSYEKL. The CDR3, as DNA: TGCGCCAGCAGCCGCATACTAGCGGGAGGTGGAAACATTCAGTACTTC. Residues: CASSRILAGGGNIQYF.

CDR3 amino acids: CASSLGQGAPGYGYTF. DNA for the CDR3: TGTGCCAGCAGTCTCGGACAGGGGGCTCCCGGCTATGGCTACACCTTC. The genes are TRBV11-1 and TRBJ1-2, with 11 positions matching TRBD1. V dropped 6 bases and J dropped 4; count of bases not matched to a gene: 10. Germline CDR1 and CDR2: SGHAT and FQDESV (reference sequence). The CDR3 runs to 16 residues.

The table lists this clone with a few counts. This rearrangement joins TRBV28 to TRBJ2-7; no firm D call. Trimming took off 7 bases at V and 0 bases at J, with 13 bases between the two ends. The CDR3 has 14 amino acids. Germline CDR1 and CDR2: MDHEN and SYDVKM. The CDR3 region is CASTPLGSSYEQYF. CDR3 sequence (DNA): TGTGCCAGCACTCCACTGGGCAGCTCCTACGAGCAGTACTTC.

This rearrangement joins TRBV19 to TRBJ1-4; D gene unclear. The CDR3 is 15 residues long. V lost 3 bases to trimming and J lost 4 bases, with 12 bases between them. CDR1 is LNHDA, CDR2 SQIVND, per germline (reference sequence). Here the CDR3 reads CASSIRASYNEKLFF. CDR3 bases: TGTGCCAGTAGTATTCGGGCAAGTTATAATGAAAAACTGTTTTTT.

This chain uses TRBV5-6 with TRBJ1-1; D is ambiguous. CDR1 and CDR2 (germline): SGHDT, YYEEEE. Trimming removed 2 bases from V and 1 base from J, with 12 bases in between. This CDR3 spans 15 amino acids. CDR3 protein: CASSFGVGWNTEAFF. As DNA, the CDR3 is TGTGCCAGCAGCTTTGGGGTAGGGTGGAACACTGAAGCTTTCTTT.

This chain uses TRBV29-1 with TRBJ1-2; D is unresolved. This CDR3 contains 13 residues. Germline V lookup: CDR1 SQVTM, CDR2 ANQGSEA. The V and J ends lost 4 bases and 5 bases respectively, with 14 bases between them. CDR3 in DNA: TGCAGCGTTGTGGGAGCGACGGGATATGGCTACACCTTC. Protein: CSVVGATGYGYTF.